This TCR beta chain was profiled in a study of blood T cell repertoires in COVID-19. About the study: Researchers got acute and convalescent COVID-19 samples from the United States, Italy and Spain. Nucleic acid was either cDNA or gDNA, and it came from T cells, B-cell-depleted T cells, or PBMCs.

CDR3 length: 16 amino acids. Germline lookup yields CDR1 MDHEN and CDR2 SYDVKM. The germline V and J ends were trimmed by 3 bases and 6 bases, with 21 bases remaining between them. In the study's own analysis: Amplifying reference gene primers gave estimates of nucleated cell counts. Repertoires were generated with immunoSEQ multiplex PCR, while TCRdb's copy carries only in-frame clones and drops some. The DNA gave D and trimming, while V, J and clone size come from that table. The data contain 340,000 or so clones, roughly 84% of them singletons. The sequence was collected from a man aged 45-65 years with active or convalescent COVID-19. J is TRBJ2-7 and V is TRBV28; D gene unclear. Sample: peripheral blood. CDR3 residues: CASSLLRLDDSGEQYF. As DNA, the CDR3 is TGTGCCAGCAGTTTGCTCAGGTTGGATGATAGTGGCGAGCAGTACTTC.